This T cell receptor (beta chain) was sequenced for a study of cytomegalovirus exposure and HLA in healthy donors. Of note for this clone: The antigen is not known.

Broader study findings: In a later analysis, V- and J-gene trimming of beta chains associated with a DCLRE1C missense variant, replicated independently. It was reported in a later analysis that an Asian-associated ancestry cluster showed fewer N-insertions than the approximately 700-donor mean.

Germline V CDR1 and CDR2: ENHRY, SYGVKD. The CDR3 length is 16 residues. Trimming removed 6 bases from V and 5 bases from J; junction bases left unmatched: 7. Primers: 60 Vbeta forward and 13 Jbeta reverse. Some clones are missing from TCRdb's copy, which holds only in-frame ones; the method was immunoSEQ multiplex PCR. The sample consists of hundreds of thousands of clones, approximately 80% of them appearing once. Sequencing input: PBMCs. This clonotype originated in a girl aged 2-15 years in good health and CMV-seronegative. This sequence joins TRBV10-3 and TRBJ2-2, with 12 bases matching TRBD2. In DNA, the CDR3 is TGTGCCATCAGCCAGCCCGGGACTAGCGGGACCGGGGAGCTGTTTTTT. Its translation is CAISQPGTSGTGELFF.